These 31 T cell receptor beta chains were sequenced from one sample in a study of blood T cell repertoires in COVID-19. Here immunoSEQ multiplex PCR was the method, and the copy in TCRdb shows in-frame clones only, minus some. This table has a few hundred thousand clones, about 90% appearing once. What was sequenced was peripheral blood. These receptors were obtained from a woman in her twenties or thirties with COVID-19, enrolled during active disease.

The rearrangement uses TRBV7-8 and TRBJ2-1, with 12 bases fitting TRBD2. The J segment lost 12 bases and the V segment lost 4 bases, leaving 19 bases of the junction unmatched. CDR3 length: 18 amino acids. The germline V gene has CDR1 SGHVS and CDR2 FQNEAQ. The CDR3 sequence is CASSYTGTSGPSGGGQFF. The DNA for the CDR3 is TGTGCCAGCAGCTATACCGGGACTAGCGGGCCATCGGGTGGGGGGCAGTTCTTC.

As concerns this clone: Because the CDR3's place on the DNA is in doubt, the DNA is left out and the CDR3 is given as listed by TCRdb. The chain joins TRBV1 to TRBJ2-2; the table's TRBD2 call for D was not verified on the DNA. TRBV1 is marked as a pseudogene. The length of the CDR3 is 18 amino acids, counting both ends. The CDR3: CTSSQDRVASGTTGELFF.

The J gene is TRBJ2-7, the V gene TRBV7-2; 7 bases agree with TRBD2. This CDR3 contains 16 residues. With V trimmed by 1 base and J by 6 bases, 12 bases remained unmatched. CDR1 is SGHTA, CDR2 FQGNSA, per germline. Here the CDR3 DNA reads TGTGCCAGCAGCTTAGGGTTTGGCGGGAGTGGGTCCGAGCAGTACTTC. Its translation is CASSLGFGGSGSEQYF.

CDR3 loop: CSVGQGGTEAFF. The CDR3 coding sequence is TGCAGCGTTGGACAGGGGGGCACTGAAGCTTTCTTT. This rearrangement joins TRBV29-1 to TRBJ1-1; 9 positions agree with TRBD1. The germline V gene encodes CDR1 SQVTM and CDR2 ANQGSEA. The CDR3 loop spans 12 amino acids. V shed 4 bases, J shed 4 bases, and the junction held 1 base outside the gene matches.

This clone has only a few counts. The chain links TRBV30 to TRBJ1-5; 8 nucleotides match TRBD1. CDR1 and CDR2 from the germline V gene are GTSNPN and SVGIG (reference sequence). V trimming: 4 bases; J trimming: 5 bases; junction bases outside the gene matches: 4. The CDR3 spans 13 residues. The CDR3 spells CAWTGGLHQPQHF. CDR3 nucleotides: TGTGCCTGGACAGGGGGCTTGCATCAGCCCCAGCATTTT.

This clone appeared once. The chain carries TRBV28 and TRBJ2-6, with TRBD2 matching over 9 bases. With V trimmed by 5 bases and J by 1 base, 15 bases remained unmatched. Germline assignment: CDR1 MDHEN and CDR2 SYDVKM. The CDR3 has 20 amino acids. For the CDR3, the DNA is TGTGCCAGCAGTCCCCTCCGGGAGAGCGGGGGGCCGTCTGGGGCCAACGTCCTGACTTTC. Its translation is CASSPLRESGGPSGANVLTF. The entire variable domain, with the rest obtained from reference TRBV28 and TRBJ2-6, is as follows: DVKVTQSSRYLVKRTGEKVFLECVQDMDHENMFWYRQDPGLGLRLIYFSYDVKMKEKGDIPEGYSVSREKKERFSLILESASTNQTSMYLCASSPLRESGGPSGANVLTFGAGSRLTVL.

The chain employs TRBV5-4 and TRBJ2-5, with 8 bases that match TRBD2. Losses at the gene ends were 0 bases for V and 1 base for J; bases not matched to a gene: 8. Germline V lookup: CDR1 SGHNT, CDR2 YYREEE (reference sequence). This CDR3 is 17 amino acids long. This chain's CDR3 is CASSLVVLAGSQETQYF. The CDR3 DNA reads TGTGCCAGCAGCTTGGTTGTCCTAGCGGGTAGCCAAGAGACCCAGTACTTC.

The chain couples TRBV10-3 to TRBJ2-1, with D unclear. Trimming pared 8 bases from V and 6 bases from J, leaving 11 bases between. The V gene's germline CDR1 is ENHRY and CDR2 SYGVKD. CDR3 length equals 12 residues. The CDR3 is CAIGVQGNEQFF. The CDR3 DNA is TGTGCCATCGGAGTACAAGGCAATGAGCAGTTCTTC.

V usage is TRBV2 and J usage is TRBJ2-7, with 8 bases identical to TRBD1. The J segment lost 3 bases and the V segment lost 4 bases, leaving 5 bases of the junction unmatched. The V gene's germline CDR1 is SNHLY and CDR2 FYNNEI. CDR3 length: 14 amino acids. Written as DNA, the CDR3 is TGTGCCAGCAGTGGGAACAGGGGGAGCTACGAGCAGTACTTC. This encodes CASSGNRGSYEQYF.

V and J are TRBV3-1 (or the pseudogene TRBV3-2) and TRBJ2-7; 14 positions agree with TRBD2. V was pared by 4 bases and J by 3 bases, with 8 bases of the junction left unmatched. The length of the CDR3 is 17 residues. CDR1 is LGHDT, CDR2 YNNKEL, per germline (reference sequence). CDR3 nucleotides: TGTGCCAGCAGCCCATTCGCCGGGACTAGCGGGAGCTACGAGCAGTACTTC. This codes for CASSPFAGTSGSYEQYF.

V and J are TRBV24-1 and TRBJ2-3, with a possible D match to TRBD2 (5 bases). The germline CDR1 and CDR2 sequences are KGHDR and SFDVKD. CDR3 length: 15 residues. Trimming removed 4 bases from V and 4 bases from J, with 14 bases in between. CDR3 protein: CATSDAGLDSDTQYF. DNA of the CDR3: TGTGCCACCAGTGACGCTGGACTTGATTCAGATACGCAGTATTTT.

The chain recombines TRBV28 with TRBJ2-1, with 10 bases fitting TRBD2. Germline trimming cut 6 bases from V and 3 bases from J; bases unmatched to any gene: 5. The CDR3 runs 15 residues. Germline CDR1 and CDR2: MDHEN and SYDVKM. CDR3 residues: CASSRTSGHYNEQFF. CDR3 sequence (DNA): TGTGCCAGCAGCAGGACTAGCGGACACTACAATGAGCAGTTCTTC.

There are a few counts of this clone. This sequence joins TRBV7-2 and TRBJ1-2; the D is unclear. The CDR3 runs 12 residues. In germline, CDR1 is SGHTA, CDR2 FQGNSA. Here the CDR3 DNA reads TGTGCTCTCTCCGAAGAGAGAAACGGCTACACCTTC. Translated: CALSEERNGYTF.

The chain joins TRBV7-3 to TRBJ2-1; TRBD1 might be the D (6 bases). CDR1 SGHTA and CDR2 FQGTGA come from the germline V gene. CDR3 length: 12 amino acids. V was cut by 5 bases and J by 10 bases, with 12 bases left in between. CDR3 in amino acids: CASSPTGLEQFF. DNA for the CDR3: TGTGCCAGCAGCCCCACAGGGCTCGAGCAGTTCTTC.

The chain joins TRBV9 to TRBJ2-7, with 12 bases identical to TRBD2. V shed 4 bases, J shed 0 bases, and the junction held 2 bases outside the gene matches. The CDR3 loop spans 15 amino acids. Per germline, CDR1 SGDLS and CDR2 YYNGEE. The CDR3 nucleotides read TGTGCCAGCAGCCCGACTAGCGGGAGCTCCTACGAGCAGTACTTC. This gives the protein CASSPTSGSSYEQYF.

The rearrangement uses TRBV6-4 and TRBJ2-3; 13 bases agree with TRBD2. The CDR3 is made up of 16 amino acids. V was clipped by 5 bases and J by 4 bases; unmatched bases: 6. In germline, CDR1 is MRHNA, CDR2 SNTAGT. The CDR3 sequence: CASSWTSGSKADTQYF. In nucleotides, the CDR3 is TGTGCCAGCAGTTGGACTAGCGGGAGTAAAGCAGATACGCAGTATTTT.

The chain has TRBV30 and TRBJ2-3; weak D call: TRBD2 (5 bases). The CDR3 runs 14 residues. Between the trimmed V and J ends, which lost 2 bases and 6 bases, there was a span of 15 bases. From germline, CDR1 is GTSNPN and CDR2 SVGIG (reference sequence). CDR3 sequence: CAWSTAGSPDTQYF. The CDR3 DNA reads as TGTGCCTGGAGTACGGCGGGCTCTCCGGATACGCAGTATTTT.

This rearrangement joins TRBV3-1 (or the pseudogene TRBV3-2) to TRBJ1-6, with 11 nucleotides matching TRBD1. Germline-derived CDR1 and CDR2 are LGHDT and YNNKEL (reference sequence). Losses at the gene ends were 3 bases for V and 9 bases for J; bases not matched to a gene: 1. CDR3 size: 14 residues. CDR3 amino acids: CASSQDRGRSPLHF. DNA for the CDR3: TGTGCCAGCAGCCAGGACAGGGGGCGTTCACCCCTCCACTTT.

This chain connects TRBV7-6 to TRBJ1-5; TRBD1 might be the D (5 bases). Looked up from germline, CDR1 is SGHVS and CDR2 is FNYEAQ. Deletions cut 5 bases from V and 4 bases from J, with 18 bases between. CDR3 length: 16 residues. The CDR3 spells CASSPVGGATNQPQHF. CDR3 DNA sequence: TGTGCCAGCAGCCCGGTCGGAGGGGCCACGAATCAGCCCCAGCATTTT.

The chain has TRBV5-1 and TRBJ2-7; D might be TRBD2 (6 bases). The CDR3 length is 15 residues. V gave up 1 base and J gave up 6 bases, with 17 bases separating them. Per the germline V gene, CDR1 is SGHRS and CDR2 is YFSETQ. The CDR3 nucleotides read TGCGCCAGCAGCTTGAGATCCGGCGGGGCAGGCGAGCAGTACTTC. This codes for CASSLRSGGAGEQYF.

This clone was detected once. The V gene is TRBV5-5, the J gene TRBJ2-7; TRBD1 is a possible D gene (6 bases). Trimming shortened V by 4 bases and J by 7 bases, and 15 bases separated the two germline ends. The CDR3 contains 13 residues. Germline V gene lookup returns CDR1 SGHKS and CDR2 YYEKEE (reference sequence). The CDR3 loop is CASSLGAQGEQYF. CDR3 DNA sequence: TGTGCCAGCAGCCTGGGGGCTCAGGGGGAGCAGTACTTC.

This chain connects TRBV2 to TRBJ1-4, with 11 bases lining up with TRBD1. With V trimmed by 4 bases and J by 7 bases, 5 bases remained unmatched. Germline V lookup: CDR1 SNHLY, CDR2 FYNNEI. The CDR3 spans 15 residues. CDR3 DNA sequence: TGTGCCAGCAGTGCGGAGGGACAGGGGGTTGAAAAACTGTTTTTT. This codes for CASSAEGQGVEKLFF.

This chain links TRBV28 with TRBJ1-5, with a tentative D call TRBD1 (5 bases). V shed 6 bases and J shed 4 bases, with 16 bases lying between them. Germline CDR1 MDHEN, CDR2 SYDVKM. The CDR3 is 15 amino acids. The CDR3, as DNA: TGTGCCAGCAGGCCGACAGTCCGGTGGAATCAGCCCCAGCATTTT. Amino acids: CASRPTVRWNQPQHF.

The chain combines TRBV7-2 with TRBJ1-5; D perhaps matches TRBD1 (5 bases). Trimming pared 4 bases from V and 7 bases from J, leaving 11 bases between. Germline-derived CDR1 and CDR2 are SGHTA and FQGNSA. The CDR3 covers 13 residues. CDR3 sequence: CASSSPGHQPQHF. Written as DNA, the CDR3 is TGTGCCAGCAGCTCCCCCGGACACCAGCCCCAGCATTTT.

The CDR3 reads CASSTSGRTYNEQFF. CDR3 DNA: TGTGCCAGTAGCACTAGCGGGAGAACCTACAATGAGCAGTTCTTC. The chain links TRBV19 to TRBJ2-1, with 11 bases lining up with TRBD2. Trimming cost V 6 bases and J 2 bases; bases outside gene matches: 3. The CDR3 runs 15 residues. The germline V gene encodes CDR1 LNHDA and CDR2 SQIVND (reference sequence).

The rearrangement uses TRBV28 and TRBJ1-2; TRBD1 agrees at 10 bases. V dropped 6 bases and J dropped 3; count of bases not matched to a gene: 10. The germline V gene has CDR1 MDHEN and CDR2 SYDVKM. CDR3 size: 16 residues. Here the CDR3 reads CASSPPIGTGDYGYTF. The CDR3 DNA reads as TGTGCCAGCAGCCCACCTATTGGGACAGGGGACTATGGCTACACCTTC.

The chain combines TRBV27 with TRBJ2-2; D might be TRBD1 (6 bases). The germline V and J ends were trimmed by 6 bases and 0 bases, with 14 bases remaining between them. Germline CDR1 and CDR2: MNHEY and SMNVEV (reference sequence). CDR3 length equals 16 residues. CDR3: CASSPTGTTNTGELFF. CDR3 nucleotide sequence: TGTGCCAGCAGCCCTACCGGGACAACGAACACCGGGGAGCTGTTTTTT.

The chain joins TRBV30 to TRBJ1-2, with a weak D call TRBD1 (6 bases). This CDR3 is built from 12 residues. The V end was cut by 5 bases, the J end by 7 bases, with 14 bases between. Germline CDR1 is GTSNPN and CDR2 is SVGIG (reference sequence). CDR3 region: CAWGTGRAGYTF. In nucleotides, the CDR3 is TGTGCCTGGGGAACAGGGAGAGCTGGCTACACCTTC.

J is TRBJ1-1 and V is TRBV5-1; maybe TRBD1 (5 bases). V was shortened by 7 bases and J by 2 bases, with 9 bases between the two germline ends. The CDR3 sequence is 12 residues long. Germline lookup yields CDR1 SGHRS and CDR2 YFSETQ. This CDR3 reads CASARGNTEAFF. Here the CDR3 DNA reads TGCGCCAGCGCTAGGGGAAACACTGAAGCTTTCTTT.

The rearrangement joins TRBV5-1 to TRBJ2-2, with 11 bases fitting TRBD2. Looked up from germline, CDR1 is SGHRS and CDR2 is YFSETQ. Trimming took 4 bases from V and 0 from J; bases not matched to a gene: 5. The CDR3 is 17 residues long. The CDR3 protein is CASSRGSGRANTGELFF. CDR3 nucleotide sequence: TGCGCCAGCAGCCGGGGTAGCGGGAGGGCGAACACCGGGGAGCTGTTTTTT.

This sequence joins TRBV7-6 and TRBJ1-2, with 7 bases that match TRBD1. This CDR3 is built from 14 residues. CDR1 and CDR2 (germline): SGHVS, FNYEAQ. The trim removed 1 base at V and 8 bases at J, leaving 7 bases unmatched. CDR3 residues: CASSLGPQGEGYTF. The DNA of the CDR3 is TGTGCCAGCAGCTTAGGGCCGCAGGGGGAAGGCTACACCTTC.